The 31 T cell receptor beta chains below were found in one sample sequenced in a study of multiple sclerosis patients with progressive multifocal leukoencephalopathy. Time point given: before natalizumab initiation. The assay was immunoSEQ multiplex PCR, and TCRdb's table has in-frame clones only and misses some. The table records under 40,000 clones, about 92% of them present only once. The sequenced sample consisted of PBMCs. These receptors originate from a young man with multiple sclerosis.

This clone was observed once. The chain couples TRBV29-1 to TRBJ2-5; D is unresolved. The CDR3 spans 14 residues. The germline gives CDR1 SQVTM, CDR2 ANQGSEA. V was clipped by 1 base and J by 9 bases, with 18 bases between them. The CDR3 DNA reads as TGCAGCGTTGAAGCCACGAGAGGTCCCCGGGCCCAGTACTTC. Amino acid sequence: CSVEATRGPRAQYF.

This rearrangement joins TRBV29-1 to TRBJ1-2, with D unresolved. V lost 7 bases, J lost 8 bases, and 11 bases lay in between. The germline V gene encodes CDR1 SQVTM and CDR2 ANQGSEA. The CDR3 loop spans 10 amino acids. The CDR3 here is CSATEPGYTF. CDR3 sequence (DNA): TGCAGCGCCACCGAGCCGGGCTACACCTTC.

The V call is TRBV6-5, the J call TRBJ2-1; 7 nucleotides line up with TRBD2. Losses at the gene ends were 6 bases for V and 10 bases for J; bases not matched to a gene: 3. The length of the CDR3 is 11 residues. CDR1 is MNHEY and CDR2 is SVGAGI in the germline V gene. Written as DNA, the CDR3 is TGTGCCAGCAGCCGGCGGGGGGAGCAGTTCTTC. Encoded protein: CASSRRGEQFF.

This chain links TRBV7-2 with TRBJ2-1; D is perhaps TRBD2 (5 bases). V lost 5 bases and J 4 bases, leaving 15 bases between the germline ends. Looked up from germline, CDR1 is SGHTA and CDR2 is FQGNSA. This CDR3 spans 15 amino acids. The CDR3 sequence: CASSAWRGPYNEQFF. CDR3 nucleotide sequence: TGTGCCAGCAGCGCTTGGCGCGGGCCTTACAATGAGCAGTTCTTC.

The chain combines TRBV28 with TRBJ2-1, with TRBD2 identical over 14 bases. This CDR3 spans 19 amino acids. V lost 6 bases and J lost 0; bases outside the gene matches: 10. From germline, CDR1 is MDHEN and CDR2 SYDVKM. The CDR3 DNA follows: TGTGCCAGCAGCGCTTCGGGACTAGCGGGAGTCCGCTCCTACAATGAGCAGTTCTTC. Its protein product is CASSASGLAGVRSYNEQFF.

V is TRBV7-8 and J is TRBJ1-4; tentative D call: TRBD1 (6 bases). In germline, CDR1 is SGHVS, CDR2 FQNEAQ. The ends were cut back, 5 bases at V and 3 bases at J, with 13 bases in the middle. The CDR3 is made up of 15 amino acids. The CDR3 sequence is CASSTYRAPNEKLFF. CDR3 bases: TGTGCCAGCAGCACCTACAGGGCGCCTAATGAAAAACTGTTTTTT.

The chain couples TRBV29-1 to TRBJ1-5; perhaps TRBD1 as D (6 bases). This CDR3 comprises 14 residues. From germline, CDR1 is SQVTM and CDR2 ANQGSEA. V was pared by 4 bases and J by 3 bases, with 13 bases between. CDR3 coding DNA: TGCAGCGTTGTAACAGGGACGGACAATCAGCCCCAGCATTTT. Amino acid sequence: CSVVTGTDNQPQHF.

The CDR3 DNA sequence: TGTGCCAGCAGCTTAAATTTAGAGACAGGGGGAATCTCTGAAGCTTTCTTT. It encodes CASSLNLETGGISEAFF. The J gene is TRBJ1-1, the V gene TRBV7-6; TRBD1 aligns across 9 bases. The CDR3 length is 17 residues. Germline CDR1 reads SGHVS; CDR2 reads FNYEAQ. The V segment lost 2 bases and the J segment 6 bases; nucleotides outside the gene matches: 13.

This chain links TRBV4-1 with TRBJ1-4; D is possibly TRBD1 (5 bases). Trimming took off 2 bases at V and 6 bases at J, with 16 bases between the two ends. This CDR3 has 16 residues. Germline-derived CDR1 and CDR2 are MGHRA and YSYEKL. CDR3 loop: CASSQTIRGFDEKLFF. The CDR3 DNA is TGCGCCAGCAGCCAAACGATCCGGGGGTTCGATGAAAAACTGTTTTTT.

This chain joins TRBV4-3 and TRBJ1-1; D unclear. CDR1 is LGHNA, CDR2 YSLEER, per germline. This CDR3 spans 15 amino acids. The germline V and J ends were trimmed by 0 bases and 2 bases, with 10 bases remaining between them. CDR3 loop: CASSQDRAPNTEAFF. The CDR3 bases are TGCGCCAGCAGCCAAGATAGGGCACCTAACACTGAAGCTTTCTTT.

The chain employs TRBV27 and TRBJ2-2, with unresolved D. CDR3 length: 12 amino acids. Germline CDR1 and CDR2: MNHEY and SMNVEV (reference sequence). V was clipped by 6 bases and J by 5 bases, with 7 bases between them. CDR3 nucleotides: TGTGCCAGCAGCATCATAACCGGGGAGCTGTTTTTT. It specifies CASSIITGELFF.

The CDR3 spells CASKNREGTNEKLFF. DNA for the CDR3: TGTGCCAGCAAAAACAGGGAGGGGACTAATGAAAAACTGTTTTTT. J is TRBJ1-4 and V is TRBV2, with D possibly TRBD1 on 6 matching bases. The ends were cut back, 7 bases at V and 2 bases at J, with 14 bases in the middle. In germline, CDR1 is SNHLY, CDR2 FYNNEI. The CDR3 contains 15 residues.

This chain joins TRBV9 and TRBJ2-5, with TRBD1 matching over 11 bases. TRBJ2-7 explains the end of the DNA better; the J call may be wrong. The germline V gene encodes CDR1 SGDLS and CDR2 YYNGEE. The CDR3 extends over 15 amino acids. The DNA for the CDR3 is TGTGCCAGCAGCGGTGGGACAGGGGGGTCCTACGAGCAGTACTTC. Protein: CASSGGTGGSYEQYF.

The chain employs TRBV2 and TRBJ2-1; 10 bases agree with TRBD1. The V gene's germline CDR1 is SNHLY and CDR2 FYNNEI. The CDR3 consists of 13 residues. The V gene end was trimmed by 6 bases and the J gene end by 8 bases; junction bases not matched to a gene: 4. For the CDR3, the DNA is TGTGCCAGCAGGGGGACAGGGGCGCATGAGCAGTTCTTC. This encodes CASRGTGAHEQFF.

This clone was seen a single time. The chain links TRBV7-6 to TRBJ1-2; 7 bases match TRBD1. This CDR3 spans 15 amino acids. Germline V gene data show CDR1 as SGHVS and CDR2 as FNYEAQ. The V gene end was trimmed by 1 base and the J gene end by 2 bases; junction bases not matched to a gene: 4. This CDR3 is CASSLGDRVNYGYTF. Here the CDR3 DNA reads TGTGCCAGCAGCTTAGGTGACAGGGTGAACTATGGCTACACCTTC.

The chain employs TRBV6-1 and TRBJ2-3, with TRBD2 matching 13 bases. V trimming: 4 bases; J trimming: 2 bases; junction bases outside the gene matches: 6. CDR1 MNHNS and CDR2 SASEGT come from the germline V gene. This CDR3 region has 17 residues. The CDR3 reads CASSAGLAGPPTDTQYF. DNA of the CDR3: TGTGCCAGCAGTGCGGGACTAGCGGGACCCCCCACAGATACGCAGTATTTT.

This chain joins TRBV7-3 and TRBJ2-2; D is uncertain. V shed 3 bases and J shed 7 bases, with 3 bases lying between them. The CDR3 is made up of 11 amino acids. Germline-derived CDR1 and CDR2 are SGHTA and FQGTGA. The CDR3 bases are TGTGCCAGCAGCTTTGGCGGGGAGCTGTTTTTT. Its protein product is CASSFGGELFF.

The genes are TRBV5-5 and TRBJ2-2; the D is unclear. Per the germline V gene, CDR1 is SGHKS and CDR2 is YYEKEE (reference sequence). The CDR3 runs to 14 residues. The V end lost 5 bases, the J end lost 0 bases, and 8 bases lay between the germline ends. The CDR3 here is CASRWTANTGELFF. CDR3 sequence (DNA): TGTGCCAGCAGGTGGACGGCGAACACCGGGGAGCTGTTTTTT.

The chain links TRBV5-6 to TRBJ1-3; perhaps TRBD1 as D (5 bases). The CDR3 spans 13 residues. Trimming took off 7 bases at V and 5 bases at J, with 13 bases between the two ends. CDR1 and CDR2 (germline): SGHDT, YYEEEE. The DNA of the CDR3 is TGTGCCAGCCGCCCGGCGGGACGAAACACCATATATTTT. Protein: CASRPAGRNTIYF.

V is TRBV16 and J is TRBJ1-3; D is unresolved. V was clipped by 8 bases and J by 0 bases, with 8 bases between them. The germline V gene has CDR1 KGHSY and CDR2 FQNENV. CDR3 length: 13 residues. The CDR3 loop is CASYRSSGNTIYF. CDR3 DNA: TGTGCCAGCTACCGAAGCTCTGGAAACACCATATATTTT.

Of note for this clone: A junction boundary mismatches the germline segment, possibly from a read error. The chain couples TRBV6-1 to TRBJ2-1; no definite D call. Germline V CDR1 and CDR2: MNHNS, SASEGT. CDR3 length: 12 amino acids. The CDR3 bases are TGTGCCAGCAGTGTCAGAAACAATGAGCAGCTCTTC. Its translation: CASSVRNNEQLF.

In nucleotides, the CDR3 is TGTGCCAGCAGCGTATATACTAGCGGGCACGTAACAGATACGCAGTATTTT. This gives the protein CASSVYTSGHVTDTQYF. The genes are TRBV9 and TRBJ2-3, with 9 bases lining up with TRBD2. The V and J ends lost 1 base and 3 bases, in that order; junction bases with no gene match: 9. CDR1 SGDLS and CDR2 YYNGEE come from the germline V gene. The CDR3 has 17 amino acids.

This chain connects TRBV9 to TRBJ2-1; tentatively, D is TRBD2 (6 bases). Germline-derived CDR1 and CDR2 are SGDLS and YYNGEE. The ends were cut back, 2 bases at V and 6 bases at J, with 15 bases in the middle. This CDR3 has 15 amino acids. CDR3 sequence: CASSVRELRINEQFF. The CDR3, as DNA: TGTGCCAGCAGCGTTCGGGAGCTCCGTATCAATGAGCAGTTCTTC.

V usage is TRBV27 and J usage is TRBJ1-5; D is ambiguous. This CDR3 is 15 amino acids long. Germline CDR1 is MNHEY and CDR2 is SMNVEV (reference sequence). V was cut by 0 bases and J by 3 bases, with 9 bases left in between. Written as DNA, the CDR3 is TGTGCCAGCAGTTTATCGACCCCCGACAATCAGCCCCAGCATTTT. This sequence encodes CASSLSTPDNQPQHF.

The chain joins TRBV15 to TRBJ2-1; D not resolved. Germline assignment: CDR1 LNHNV and CDR2 YYDKDF (reference sequence). This CDR3 spans 15 amino acids. Deletions cut 3 bases from V and 2 bases from J, with 11 bases between. The CDR3: CATSSWTPTYNEQFF. In nucleotides, the CDR3 is TGTGCCACCAGCAGTTGGACCCCCACCTACAATGAGCAGTTCTTC.

The chain recombines TRBV29-1 with TRBJ1-1, with 7 bases fitting TRBD1. CDR3 length: 12 amino acids. Germline V gene data show CDR1 as SQVTM and CDR2 as ANQGSEA. J was trimmed by 4 bases and V by 6 bases; bases with no gene match: 5. CDR3 amino acids: CSVDRRATEAFF. The CDR3 DNA reads as TGCAGCGTGGACAGGAGGGCCACTGAAGCTTTCTTT.

This chain connects TRBV7-9 to TRBJ2-3; D not certain. CDR3 length: 14 amino acids. Trimming removed 2 bases at V and 5 bases at J, with 11 bases between. Germline CDR1 is SEHNR and CDR2 is FQNEAQ (reference sequence). The CDR3 DNA is TGTGCCAGCAGCTTATCCAGGCTCGGAGATACGCAGTATTTT. Its protein product is CASSLSRLGDTQYF.

The chain carries TRBV10-3 and TRBJ2-7; maybe TRBD2 (5 bases). Germline CDR1 reads ENHRY; CDR2 reads SYGVKD. The CDR3 consists of 11 residues. V lost 11 bases and J lost 3, with 11 bases in between. The CDR3 DNA sequence: TGTGCCGCCCGAGACTACTACGAGCAGTACTTC. The encoded protein is CAARDYYEQYF.

This sequence joins TRBV18 and TRBJ2-1; D not resolved. Looked up from germline, CDR1 is KGHSH and CDR2 is LQKENI. The CDR3 sequence is 13 residues long. Trimming took off 2 bases at V and 8 bases at J, with 10 bases between the two ends. CDR3 in DNA: TGTGCCAGCTCACCAAGTAGCTGGGATGAGCAGTTCTTC. It is translated as CASSPSSWDEQFF.

This clone showed up just once. This sequence joins TRBV12-2 and TRBJ2-5; TRBD2 was called by the table and not checked on the DNA. TRBV12-2 is a pseudogene locus. The CDR3 extends over 15 amino acids. The CDR3 coding sequence is TGTGCAAGTCGAAATAGCGGGATACGGGACGAGACCCAGTACTTC. Residues: CASRNSGIRDETQYF.

Here the CDR3 reads CASRERLAGYYEQYF. The CDR3 DNA sequence: TGTGCCAGCAGGGAGAGACTAGCGGGTTACTACGAGCAGTACTTC. This chain uses TRBV5-6 with TRBJ2-5, with TRBD2 identical over 10 bases. The J call may be mistaken, given a closer DNA end match to TRBJ2-7. The CDR3 is 15 amino acids. The V gene's germline CDR1 is SGHDT and CDR2 YYEEEE.